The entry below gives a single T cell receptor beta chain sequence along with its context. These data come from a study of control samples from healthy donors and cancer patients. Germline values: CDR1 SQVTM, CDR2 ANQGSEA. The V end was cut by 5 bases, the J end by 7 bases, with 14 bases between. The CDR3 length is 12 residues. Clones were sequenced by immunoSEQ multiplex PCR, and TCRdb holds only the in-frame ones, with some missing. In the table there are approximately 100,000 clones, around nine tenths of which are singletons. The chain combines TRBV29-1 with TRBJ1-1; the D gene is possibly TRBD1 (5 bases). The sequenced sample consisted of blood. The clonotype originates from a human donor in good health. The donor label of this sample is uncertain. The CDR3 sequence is CSVTGTDYEAFF. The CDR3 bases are TGCAGCGTTACCGGGACGGACTATGAAGCTTTCTTT.